Below are 25 T cell receptor beta chains sequenced from a single sample in a study of control samples from healthy donors and cancer patients. The table came from immunoSEQ multiplex PCR; TCRdb's copy has only in-frame clones and leaves some out. The sample has more than 35,000 clones; 90% to 95% are singletons. Sequenced input: blood. Receptors originate from a man aged 55 to 70 in good health.

This clone is a singleton in its sample. The rearrangement links TRBV30 to TRBJ2-2; 12 bases match TRBD2. Unmatched junction bases numbered 1, after V lost 8 bases and J lost 0 bases. The CDR3 covers 14 residues. Germline loops: CDR1 GTSNPN, CDR2 SVGIG (reference sequence). The CDR3 here is CARTSGTNTGELFF. CDR3 sequence (DNA): TGTGCCCGGACTAGCGGGACGAACACCGGGGAGCTGTTTTTT.

The CDR3 protein is CASRDNYQETQYF. The CDR3, as DNA: TGCGCCAGCAGAGACAACTACCAAGAGACCCAGTACTTC. J is TRBJ2-5 and V is TRBV10-2; D is uncertain. Germline CDR1 is WSHSY and CDR2 is SAAADI. The CDR3 is 13 residues long. The V end was cut by 6 bases, the J end by 0 bases, with 8 bases between.

This clone was recorded only once. V gene TRBV14 combines with J gene TRBJ1-6; a weak D match, TRBD1 (5 bases). Germline assignment: CDR1 SGHDN and CDR2 FVKESK. The CDR3 runs to 14 residues. The ends were cut back, 0 bases at V and 11 bases at J, with 11 bases in the middle. CDR3 nucleotide sequence: TGTGCCAGCAGCCAAGATTGGGGCAGGCCACCCCTCCACTTT. Translation: CASSQDWGRPPLHF.

This clone showed up just once. The V and J genes are TRBV6-1 and TRBJ2-4; no firm D call. The CDR3 is made up of 15 amino acids. V was pared by 3 bases and J by 7 bases, with 16 bases between. Germline assignment: CDR1 MNHNS and CDR2 SASEGT. Here the CDR3 reads CASSDVWVSGNIQYF. CDR3 DNA: TGTGCCAGCAGTGACGTTTGGGTATCCGGTAACATTCAGTACTTC.

V gene TRBV18 combines with J gene TRBJ1-3; D unresolved. CDR3 length equals 15 residues. V was pared by 3 bases and J by 0 bases, with 9 bases between. From germline, CDR1 is KGHSH and CDR2 LQKENI. CDR3 region: CASSPGVSSGNTIYF. CDR3 DNA: TGTGCCAGCTCACCTGGGGTTTCCTCTGGAAACACCATATATTTT.

The rearrangement joins TRBV19 to TRBJ1-1; 8 bases line up with TRBD1. J was trimmed by 7 bases and V by 3 bases; bases with no gene match: 10. There are 15 residues in the CDR3. Germline V gene sequence: CDR1 LNHDA, CDR2 SQIVND (reference sequence). Written as DNA, the CDR3 is TGTGCCAGTAGTATTAAGCAGGGGGCTTTTGGTGAAGCTTTCTTT. Protein product: CASSIKQGAFGEAFF.

The V call is TRBV24-1, the J call TRBJ2-7, with TRBD2 matching over 9 bases. Germline loops: CDR1 KGHDR, CDR2 SFDVKD. The junction had 15 bases not matched to a gene; V was cut back by 9 bases and J by 4 bases. This CDR3 is 16 amino acids long. DNA for the CDR3: TGTGCCACCCTGAAGGGACTAGCAAGTAATGTGTACGAGCAGTACTTC. Encoded protein: CATLKGLASNVYEQYF.

The chain links TRBV2 to TRBJ2-7; 7 bases fit TRBD1. The CDR3 spans 15 residues. V trimming: 6 bases; J trimming: 2 bases; junction bases outside the gene matches: 10. Germline lookup yields CDR1 SNHLY and CDR2 FYNNEI. The CDR3 is CASRKDRASTYEQYF. The CDR3, as DNA: TGTGCCAGCAGAAAAGACAGGGCTTCAACCTACGAGCAGTACTTC.

V gene TRBV19 combines with J gene TRBJ2-3; 11 bases match TRBD1. Germline lookup yields CDR1 LNHDA and CDR2 SQIVND (reference sequence). Trimming took 4 bases from V and 1 from J; bases not matched to a gene: 4. The CDR3 is made up of 16 amino acids. CDR3 DNA sequence: TGTGCCAGTAGTACCGGACAGGGGGCAGGCACAGATACGCAGTATTTT. This gives the protein CASSTGQGAGTDTQYF. Using reference TRBV19 and TRBJ2-3 for the parts outside the CDR3, the full variable domain is DGGITQSPKYLFRKEGQNVTLSCEQNLNHDAMYWYRQDPGQGLRLIYYSQIVNDFQKGDIAEGYSVSREKKESFPLTVTSAQKNPTAFYLCASSTGQGAGTDTQYFGPGTRLTVL.

V is TRBV27 and J is TRBJ2-2; 11 bases fit TRBD2. Germline CDR1 MNHEY, CDR2 SMNVEV (reference sequence). The CDR3 loop spans 13 amino acids. The V gene end was trimmed by 8 bases and the J gene end by 6 bases; junction bases not matched to a gene: 2. The CDR3 nucleotides read TGTGCCAGCGGGACTAGCGGACCCGGGGAGCTGTTTTTT. Encoded protein: CASGTSGPGELFF.

V usage is TRBV18 and J usage is TRBJ2-7, with a weak D call TRBD1 (6 bases). Trimming stripped 3 bases from V and 4 bases from J, with 13 bases between. From germline, CDR1 is KGHSH and CDR2 LQKENI. CDR3 length equals 14 residues. The CDR3 bases are TGTGCCAGCTCACCCTGGGACACCTTATACGAGCAGTACTTC. Its translation: CASSPWDTLYEQYF.

The chain combines TRBV10-3 with TRBJ2-2, with D perhaps TRBD1 (7 bases). The ends were cut back, 2 bases at V and 6 bases at J, with 16 bases in the middle. The CDR3 extends over 16 amino acids. Germline V gene lookup returns CDR1 ENHRY and CDR2 SYGVKD. The CDR3 DNA sequence: TGTGCCATCAGTGAGGGAGGGGGCGCAGCTGCCGGGGAGCTGTTTTTT. Translated, it gives CAISEGGGAAAGELFF.

This clone was recorded once. V and J are TRBV28 and TRBJ2-2; TRBD2 is a possible D gene (6 bases). Germline V CDR1 and CDR2: MDHEN, SYDVKM. Trimming pared 11 bases from V and 2 bases from J, leaving 21 bases between. This CDR3 is 16 amino acids long. The CDR3 coding sequence is TGTGCCTCTAGGGGTGCGGGGATCATTAACACCGGGGAGCTGTTTTTT. Its translation: CASRGAGIINTGELFF.

This chain joins TRBV29-1 and TRBJ2-7; the D call may be TRBD1 or TRBD2 (6 bases each). V lost 3 bases to trimming and J lost 7 bases, with 25 bases between them. CDR3 length: 16 amino acids. The germline gives CDR1 SQVTM, CDR2 ANQGSEA. CDR3 nucleotide sequence: TGCAGCGTTGACTCCGAAGGGGGGTCCGTGTTTGGGGAGCAGTACTTC. As protein: CSVDSEGGSVFGEQYF.

This chain uses TRBV3-1 (or the pseudogene TRBV3-2) with TRBJ1-1, with no clear D. Germline-derived CDR1 and CDR2 are LGHDT and YNNKEL (reference sequence). The CDR3 has 11 amino acids. The germline V and J ends were trimmed by 10 bases and 1 base, with 7 bases remaining between them. CDR3 bases: TGTGCCACCGGTGGGAACACTGAAGCTTTCTTT. Residues: CATGGNTEAFF.

This clone has just a few counts. This chain uses TRBV19 with TRBJ1-1, with a possible D match to TRBD1 (5 bases). The CDR3 length is 13 residues. Between the trimmed V and J ends, which lost 6 bases and 1 base, there was a span of 9 bases. The germline V gene has CDR1 LNHDA and CDR2 SQIVND (reference sequence). The CDR3 DNA reads as TGTGCCAGTAGCTCCCAGGGGAACACTGAAGCTTTCTTT. Translating gives CASSSQGNTEAFF.

This clone was recorded once. This rearrangement joins TRBV19 to TRBJ1-1; D gene uncertain. CDR3 length equals 16 residues. Germline-derived CDR1 and CDR2 are LNHDA and SQIVND (reference sequence). The germline V and J ends were trimmed by 5 bases and 4 bases, with 20 bases remaining between them. The CDR3 DNA follows: TGTGCCAGTAGTCCTCCGACACCTAGTTGGGGCACTGAAGCTTTCTTT. The encoded protein is CASSPPTPSWGTEAFF.

The chain recombines TRBV11-3 with TRBJ2-1, with D maybe TRBD2 (6 bases). The CDR3 length is 15 residues. Germline lookup yields CDR1 SGHNT and CDR2 YENEEA. V lost 1 base and J lost 3, with 10 bases in between. CDR3 sequence: CASSLAGTLYNEQFF. DNA of the CDR3: TGTGCCAGCAGCTTAGCGGGGACTCTCTACAATGAGCAGTTCTTC. The full variable domain, completed using reference TRBV11-3 and TRBJ2-1, is EAGVVQSPRYKIIEKKQPVAFWCNPISGHNTLYWYLQNLGQGPELLIRYENEEAVDDSQLPKDRFSAERLKGVDSTLKIQPAELGDSAVYLCASSLAGTLYNEQFFGPGTRLTVL.

The chain employs TRBV24-1 and TRBJ2-2; 7 bases are a match to TRBD2. CDR1 is KGHDR, CDR2 SFDVKD, per germline. V dropped 4 bases and J dropped 6; count of bases not matched to a gene: 13. The CDR3 extends over 17 amino acids. CDR3 bases: TGTGCCACCAGTGACCCCGGGGAGGGTTTATCACCCGGGGAGCTGTTTTTT. Its protein product is CATSDPGEGLSPGELFF.

The rearrangement uses TRBV7-9 and TRBJ1-5; D not resolved. The V end was cut by 2 bases, the J end by 5 bases, with 10 bases between. The germline V gene has CDR1 SEHNR and CDR2 FQNEAQ (reference sequence). The CDR3 is 14 amino acids. The CDR3 reads CASSLNDWYQPQHF. As DNA, the CDR3 is TGTGCCAGCAGCTTAAATGACTGGTATCAGCCCCAGCATTTT.

The chain combines TRBV11-3 with TRBJ2-3; 9 bases fit TRBD2. Germline V gives CDR1 SGHNT, CDR2 YENEEA. The CDR3 is made up of 16 amino acids. V dropped 7 bases and J dropped 5; count of bases not matched to a gene: 13. CDR3 DNA: TGTGCCAGCAACTCCCAAGGGCGGGAGGGTGGAGATACGCAGTATTTT. Translation: CASNSQGREGGDTQYF.

The V and J genes are TRBV19 and TRBJ2-3; perhaps D is TRBD1 or TRBD2 (5 bases each). The V and J ends lost 6 bases and 1 base respectively, with 14 bases between them. This CDR3 is 15 amino acids long. CDR1 is LNHDA and CDR2 is SQIVND in the germline V gene (reference sequence). The CDR3 region is CASRARVGGTDTQYF. The CDR3 DNA sequence: TGTGCCAGTAGAGCCAGGGTCGGGGGCACAGATACGCAGTATTTT.

The chain joins TRBV7-3 to TRBJ1-1; unclear D gene. The CDR3 loop spans 13 amino acids. Germline loops: CDR1 SGHTA, CDR2 FQGTGA. V was pared by 2 bases and J by 5 bases, with 9 bases between. CDR3 in DNA: TGTGCCAGCAGCTTAGTAGGGTGGACTGAAGCTTTCTTT. It codes for CASSLVGWTEAFF. The variable domain in full, with the rest retrieved from reference TRBV7-3 and TRBJ1-1, is GAGVSQTPSNKVTEKGKYVELRCDPISGHTALYWYRQSLGQGPEFLIYFQGTGAADDSGLPNDRFFAVRPEGSVSTLKIQRTERGDSAVYLCASSLVGWTEAFFGQGTRLTVV.

This clone turned up a few times. The CDR3, as DNA: TGTGCCAGCAGCAACACAGAACAGGGGGTCGCCTACGAGCAGTACTTC. Its protein product is CASSNTEQGVAYEQYF. J is TRBJ2-7 and V is TRBV21-1; the table names TRBD1, a call not compared with the DNA. TRBV21-1 is designated a pseudogene. This CDR3 comprises 16 residues.

The gene calls are TRBV19 and TRBJ1-3; perhaps TRBD1 as D (5 bases). The CDR3 has 14 amino acids. Germline CDR1 is LNHDA and CDR2 is SQIVND (reference sequence). Trimming stripped 9 bases from V and 8 bases from J, with 20 bases between. DNA of the CDR3: TGTGCCAGCGATTTGACGGGGCAGAGGGACACCATATATTTT. It specifies CASDLTGQRDTIYF.